These 24 T cell receptor beta chains came from one sample sequenced in a study of blood T cell repertoires in COVID-19. Profiling relied on immunoSEQ multiplex PCR, and the TCRdb table lists in-frame clones only, not all of them. The table records about 130,000 clones, approximately 88% of them present only once. Sequenced input: peripheral blood. These TCRs come from a woman aged 25-40 years who had recovered from COVID-19.

This rearrangement joins TRBV6-5 to TRBJ2-3; D gene ambiguous. The CDR3 spans 12 residues. Trimming took 8 bases from V and 2 from J, leaving 8 bases between them. CDR1 is MNHEY and CDR2 is SVGAGI in the germline V gene. CDR3 amino acids: CASGGSTDTQYF. CDR3 DNA sequence: TGTGCCAGCGGCGGTTCCACAGATACGCAGTATTTT.

J is TRBJ1-5 and V is TRBV19; D may be TRBD1 (5 bases). From germline, CDR1 is LNHDA and CDR2 SQIVND (reference sequence). Trimming removed 2 bases from V and 2 bases from J, with 10 bases in between. The CDR3 extends over 15 amino acids. The CDR3 sequence: CASSIQGGRNQPQHF. The CDR3, as DNA: TGTGCCAGTAGTATACAGGGCGGTCGCAATCAGCCCCAGCATTTT.

With regard to this clone: Other DNA sequences in this specimen translate into the identical CDR3. This chain links TRBV5-1 with TRBJ2-7, with TRBD2 matching 7 bases. V was pared by 0 bases and J by 2 bases, with 2 bases of the junction left unmatched. CDR1 SGHRS and CDR2 YFSETQ come from the germline V gene. This CDR3 has 14 residues. The CDR3 is CASSLEAGTYEQYF. The DNA of the CDR3 is TGCGCCAGCAGCTTGGAAGCGGGAACCTACGAGCAGTACTTC.

The chain employs TRBV13 and TRBJ2-7, with D perhaps TRBD2 (5 bases). This CDR3 has 13 residues. Germline lookup yields CDR1 PRHDT and CDR2 FYEKMQ (reference sequence). Trimming took off 4 bases at V and 3 bases at J, with 10 bases between the two ends. The CDR3 DNA sequence: TGTGCCAGCAGCTATTCGGGGAACTACGAGCAGTACTTC. Translated, it gives CASSYSGNYEQYF.

The chain employs TRBV28 and TRBJ1-6, with TRBD1 identical over 10 bases. The length of the CDR3 is 17 residues. Germline values: CDR1 MDHEN, CDR2 SYDVKM. With V trimmed by 5 bases and J by 6 bases, 10 bases remained unmatched. In nucleotides, the CDR3 is TGTGCCAGCAGTCCGGGACAGGGGTTTAATACTAATTCACCCCTCCACTTT. Translated: CASSPGQGFNTNSPLHF.

The CDR3 DNA is TGTGCCAGCAGCTTAGCCACAGGGGGCAATCAGCCCCAGCATTTT. This translates into CASSLATGGNQPQHF. J is TRBJ1-5 and V is TRBV5-8, with TRBD1 matching 7 bases. Trimming at V came to 2 bases and at J to 2 bases, leaving 4 bases not matched to a gene. The CDR3 extends over 15 amino acids. CDR1 and CDR2 (germline): SGHTS, YDEGEE.

J is TRBJ1-1 and V is TRBV11-2; 8 nucleotides match TRBD1. Germline V gives CDR1 SGHAT, CDR2 FQNNGV. The CDR3 spans 15 residues. V was pared by 5 bases and J by 1 base, with 6 bases of the junction left unmatched. The CDR3 DNA sequence: TGTGCCAGCAGCACTCGGACAGGGCCGAACACTGAAGCTTTCTTT. It is translated as CASSTRTGPNTEAFF.

The chain recombines TRBV13 with TRBJ2-1, with 9 bases that match TRBD2. Germline CDR1 PRHDT, CDR2 FYEKMQ (reference sequence). The CDR3 sequence is 17 residues long. J lost 4 bases, V lost 0 bases, and 7 bases had no gene match. CDR3 nucleotides: TGTGCCAGCAGCTTAGGCCACGGTAGCGGGAGATACAATGAGCAGTTCTTC. Translation: CASSLGHGSGRYNEQFF. Supplemented by reference TRBV13 and TRBJ2-1, the full variable domain reads AAGVIQSPRHLIKEKRETATLKCYPIPRHDTVYWYQQGPGQDPQFLISFYEKMQSDKGSIPDRFSAQQFSDYHSELNMSSLELGDSALYFCASSLGHGSGRYNEQFFGPGTRLTVL.

Only a few counts were recorded for this clone. The chain couples TRBV6-6 to TRBJ2-7; D might be TRBD1 (6 bases). Trimming removed 6 bases at V and 6 bases at J, with 18 bases between. CDR3 length: 14 amino acids. Germline V gives CDR1 MNHNY, CDR2 SVGAGI (reference sequence). DNA of the CDR3: TGTGCCAGCAGCAAAGGGGGAGTTGGAAGCGAGCAGTACTTC. This sequence encodes CASSKGGVGSEQYF.

The chain is built from TRBV5-1 and TRBJ2-1, with 10 positions matching TRBD2. This CDR3 has 16 amino acids. Germline trimming cut 1 base from V and 6 bases from J; bases unmatched to any gene: 7. Germline CDR1 is SGHRS and CDR2 is YFSETQ. CDR3 nucleotides: TGCGCCAGCAGCTTGTCGCCTAGCGGGGGTGGCAATGAGCAGTTCTTC. This translates into CASSLSPSGGGNEQFF.

This clone was counted a few times. The V and J genes are TRBV11-3 and TRBJ1-2, with 9 bases fitting TRBD1. The V and J ends lost 5 bases and 4 bases, in that order; junction bases with no gene match: 2. The CDR3 extends over 13 amino acids. Germline V gene data show CDR1 as SGHNT and CDR2 as YENEEA. The CDR3 nucleotides are TGTGCCAGCAGCGCGACAGGGGGCTATGGCTACACCTTC. Translating gives CASSATGGYGYTF.

This clone has just one count. This chain connects TRBV12-5 to TRBJ1-5, with unresolved D. Germline V gene data show CDR1 as LGHNT and CDR2 as FRNRAP. This CDR3 contains 17 residues. Trimming left V 1 base short and J 7 bases short, with 20 bases between. The CDR3, as DNA: TGTGCTAGTGGTTTGGAGGTAGTCCTCAGCGGTGGGCAGCCCCAGCATTTT. Encoded protein: CASGLEVVLSGGQPQHF.

This clone has just one count. The J gene is TRBJ1-1, the V gene TRBV11-2; D remains unclear. V gave up 2 bases and J gave up 4 bases, with 14 bases separating them. Germline V gene lookup returns CDR1 SGHAT and CDR2 FQNNGV. The CDR3 runs to 15 residues. CDR3 loop: CASSLHVSIGTEAFF. DNA of the CDR3: TGTGCCAGCAGCTTACACGTTTCAATCGGCACTGAAGCTTTCTTT. Filled out from reference TRBV11-2 and TRBJ1-1, the complete variable domain reads EAGVAQSPRYKIIEKRQSVAFWCNPISGHATLYWYQQILGQGPKLLIQFQNNGVVDDSQLPKDRFSAERLKGVDSTLKIQPAKLEDSAVYLCASSLHVSIGTEAFFGQGTRLTVV.

V gene TRBV7-3 combines with J gene TRBJ2-1; 7 bases agree with TRBD1. Trimming at V came to 4 bases and at J to 0 bases, leaving 3 bases not matched to a gene. Germline V gene sequence: CDR1 SGHTA, CDR2 FQGTGA. The CDR3 runs to 15 residues. This CDR3 is CASSSGTDSYNEQFF. The CDR3 DNA reads as TGTGCCAGCAGCTCCGGGACAGACTCCTACAATGAGCAGTTCTTC.

This clone appeared a single time. The chain links TRBV14 to TRBJ2-7, with a weak D call TRBD2 (6 bases). Trimming took 5 bases from V and 2 from J, leaving 16 bases between them. Looked up from germline, CDR1 is SGHDN and CDR2 is FVKESK. The CDR3 spans 15 residues. Written as DNA, the CDR3 is TGTGCCAGCAGCTACCAGGGAGGACTGGCCTACGAGCAGTACTTC. This gives the protein CASSYQGGLAYEQYF.

V usage is TRBV11-2 and J usage is TRBJ1-3; 9 bases agree with TRBD1. Per the germline V gene, CDR1 is SGHAT and CDR2 is FQNNGV. The CDR3 sequence is 16 residues long. Trimming took 2 bases from V and 4 from J; bases not matched to a gene: 6. Written as DNA, the CDR3 is TGTGCCAGCAGCTTAACCCCGGGACAGGGCGGAAACACCATATATTTT. This gives the protein CASSLTPGQGGNTIYF.

This clone was detected only once. The gene calls are TRBV5-1 and TRBJ1-1; TRBD1 is a possible D gene (6 bases). The germline V gene has CDR1 SGHRS and CDR2 YFSETQ. CDR3 size: 14 residues. Trimming removed 3 bases from V and 3 bases from J, with 12 bases in between. The CDR3 protein is CASSSQGGHTEAFF. The CDR3 bases are TGCGCCAGCAGCTCACAGGGCGGTCACACTGAAGCTTTCTTT.

This clone appeared a few times. Additional DNA sequences in this sample encode the identical CDR3. CDR3 bases: TGTGCCAGCAGCCAAGGGACAGGGTCGTACGAGCAGTACTTC. Its protein product is CASSQGTGSYEQYF. The chain links TRBV3-1 (or the pseudogene TRBV3-2) to TRBJ2-7, with 8 nucleotides matching TRBD1. The germline V gene encodes CDR1 LGHDT and CDR2 YNNKEL (reference sequence). V was pared by 1 base and J by 4 bases, with 3 bases of the junction left unmatched. The CDR3 spans 14 residues.

This sequence joins TRBV11-2 and TRBJ2-4; D call uncertain. V dropped 2 bases and J dropped 0 bases, with 11 bases sitting between them. CDR1 is SGHAT, CDR2 FQNNGV, per germline. The CDR3 runs to 16 residues. DNA of the CDR3: TGTGCCAGCAGCTTAAACCCGGTGCTAGCCAAAAACATTCAGTACTTC. Its translation is CASSLNPVLAKNIQYF.

By proportion, this clone is medium-sized. This rearrangement joins TRBV19 to TRBJ1-2; tentatively, D is TRBD1 (5 bases). V lost 9 bases to trimming and J lost 0 bases, with 17 bases between them. Looked up from germline, CDR1 is LNHDA and CDR2 is SQIVND (reference sequence). The CDR3 length is 15 residues. CDR3 sequence (DNA): TGTGCCAGCGCGGGGGGATCCGCAGCTAACTATGGCTACACCTTC. Its translation: CASAGGSAANYGYTF.

The chain combines TRBV10-1 with TRBJ2-7, with 8 bases matching TRBD1. J lost 5 bases, V lost 5 bases, and 5 bases had no gene match. CDR3 length: 13 residues. In germline, CDR1 is WNHNN, CDR2 SYGVQD (reference sequence). CDR3: CASSKTGDHEQYF. CDR3 coding DNA: TGCGCCAGCAGTAAGACAGGGGACCACGAGCAGTACTTC.

V is TRBV19 and J is TRBJ1-6; perhaps TRBD1 as D (6 bases). Germline CDR1 reads LNHDA; CDR2 reads SQIVND (reference sequence). V was cut by 5 bases and J by 5 bases, with 10 bases left in between. The CDR3 is made up of 14 amino acids. CDR3 region: CASSSGQHNSPLHF. CDR3 coding DNA: TGTGCCAGTAGTTCCGGACAGCATAATTCACCCCTCCACTTT.

This clone was recorded only once. This chain's CDR3 is CASSPLFTGGPTDTQYF. As DNA, the CDR3 is TGTGCCAGCAGCCCCCTGTTTACCGGGGGGCCCACAGATACGCAGTATTTT. The chain recombines TRBV7-6 with TRBJ2-3; possible D gene TRBD2, 7 bases. Trimming pared 5 bases from V and 2 bases from J, leaving 20 bases between. This CDR3 region has 17 residues. Germline V gives CDR1 SGHVS, CDR2 FNYEAQ.

The chain is built from TRBV5-5 and TRBJ1-4; the match to TRBD1 covers 10 bases. The CDR3 has 16 residues. J gave up 8 bases and V 3 bases, and 10 bases lay outside the gene matches. Per germline, CDR1 SGHKS and CDR2 YYEKEE (reference sequence). This CDR3 reads CASSSLPGQGLEKLFF. CDR3 coding DNA: TGTGCCAGCAGCTCATTACCGGGACAGGGGTTGGAAAAACTGTTTTTT.